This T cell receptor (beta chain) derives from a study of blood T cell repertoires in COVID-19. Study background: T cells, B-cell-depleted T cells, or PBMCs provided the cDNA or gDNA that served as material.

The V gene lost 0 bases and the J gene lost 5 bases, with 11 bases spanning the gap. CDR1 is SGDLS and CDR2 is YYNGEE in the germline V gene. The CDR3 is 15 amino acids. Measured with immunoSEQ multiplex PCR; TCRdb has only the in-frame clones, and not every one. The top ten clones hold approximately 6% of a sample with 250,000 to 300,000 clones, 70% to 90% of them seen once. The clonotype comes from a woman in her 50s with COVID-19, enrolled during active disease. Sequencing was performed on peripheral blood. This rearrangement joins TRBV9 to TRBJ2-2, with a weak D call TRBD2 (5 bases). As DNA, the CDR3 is TGTGCCAGCAGCGTAGAGGACCGGAGGACCGGGGAGCTGTTTTTT. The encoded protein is CASSVEDRRTGELFF. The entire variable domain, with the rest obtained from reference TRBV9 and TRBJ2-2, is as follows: DSGVTQTPKHLITATGQRVTLRCSPRSGDLSVYWYQQSLDQGLQFLIQYYNGEERAKGNILERFSAQQFPDLHSELNLSSLELGDSALYFCASSVEDRRTGELFFGEGSRLTVL.